The sequence of this T cell receptor beta chain was determined in a study of radiation and T cells in renal cell carcinoma. This table comes from immunoSEQ multiplex PCR, and its TCRdb copy is limited to in-frame clones, with some not included. The data hold about 91,000 clones, with under 90% observed a single time. Time point specified: baseline pretreatment blood. Treatment here: 15 Gy SBRT to primary tumor, nephrectomy 4 weeks later. After SBRT, blood was collected at 2 and 4 weeks, plus baseline. Notes on this clone: Its matching antigen is unknown.

The study, taken as a whole, reports: Without pretreatment biopsies, baseline tumor clonotype presence was undetermined. Top tumor clonotypes rose in blood 2 weeks post-radiation, then contracted.

The sample consisted of blood, taken from a patient whose treatment included radiotherapy and nephrectomy. The receptor was isolated from a man between 60 and 70 years old with renal cell carcinoma.

The CDR3 nucleotides read TGTGCCAGCAGTTTACAAGACGTTTTCCAGCCCCAGCATTTT. Its protein is CASSLQDVFQPQHF. The rearrangement joins TRBV28 to TRBJ1-5, with D unclear. This CDR3 region has 14 residues. V dropped 2 bases and J dropped 7 bases, with 12 bases sitting between them. Germline lookup yields CDR1 MDHEN and CDR2 SYDVKM.